Included here is one TCR beta chain sequence, with context. This specimen comes from a study of blood T cell repertoires in COVID-19. Study overall: The origin of the acute and convalescent COVID-19 samples was the United States, Italy and Spain. In each case, the material was cDNA or gDNA derived from T cells, B-cell-depleted T cells, or PBMCs.

How the authors handled the data: Researchers report that nucleated cell counts were estimated from reference gene primer amplification. Clones were sequenced by immunoSEQ multiplex PCR, and TCRdb holds only the in-frame ones, with some missing. That table is the source of V, J and clone size, and D and trimming were worked out from the DNA. The sample holds about 220,000 clones, 85% to 90% seen once. Germline V gene lookup returns CDR1 SGHAT and CDR2 FQNNGV. This CDR3 spans 13 amino acids. Trimming left V 1 base short and J 7 bases short, with 10 bases between. The gene calls are TRBV11-2 and TRBJ1-1; no reliable D call. The TCR was taken from a man younger than 40 who had been exposed to COVID-19. Sequenced: PBMCs or T cells enriched from blood (not recorded which). DNA of the CDR3: TGTGCCAGCAGCTTAGCTGGGCCAGATGAAGCTTTCTTT. Translating gives CASSLAGPDEAFF.